Listed below are T cell receptor beta chains from one sample, sequenced in a study of T cell responses to AZD1222 COVID-19 vaccine. Using immunoSEQ multiplex PCR, the repertoire was profiled, and TCRdb retains in-frame clones only, with some absent. The sample includes some 150,000 clones, 88% of them seen just once. The input for sequencing was peripheral blood, taken 28 days after the second dose of the MenACWY control vaccine. The receptors were sampled from an adult who received the MenACWY meningococcal vaccine as a control. Each CDR3 is given with its conserved first and last residue. A D gene is named only where the DNA matches it firmly. Part of the rows lack a size; the others show once, few, many or a class for expanded clones.

size: -
V: TRBV3-1/TRBV3-2
D: TRBD2
J: TRBJ2-7
CDR3: CASRLAGAFTEQYF
DNA: TGTGCCAGCAGGTTAGCGGGAGCCTTTACCGAGCAGTACTTC

size: -
V: TRBV10-3
D: -
J: TRBJ2-4
CDR3: CAISDSSRDRNIQYF
DNA: TGTGCCATCAGTGACTCCTCCCGGGATAGAAACATTCAGTACTTC

size: -
V: TRBV9
D: TRBD1
J: TRBJ2-7
CDR3: CASSVEQGAYEQYF
DNA: TGTGCCAGCAGCGTAGAACAGGGGGCCTACGAGCAGTACTTC

size: -
V: TRBV5-1
D: TRBD2
J: TRBJ2-1
CDR3: CASSNAGAAYNEQFF
DNA: TGCGCCAGCAGTAATGCGGGAGCCGCCTACAATGAGCAGTTCTTC

size: -
V: TRBV4-1
D: TRBD1
J: TRBJ1-2
CDR3: CASSQGRQGSYGYTF
DNA: TGCGCCAGCAGCCAGGGGAGACAGGGGAGCTATGGCTACACCTTC

size: -
V: TRBV7-9
D: -
J: TRBJ1-1
CDR3: CASSRSLKGTEAFF
DNA: TGTGCCAGCAGCCGTAGCCTCAAGGGAACTGAAGCTTTCTTT

size: -
V: TRBV7-2
D: -
J: TRBJ2-3
CDR3: CASSFGGSTSTDTQYF
DNA: TGTGCCAGCAGCTTCGGCGGATCTACTAGCACAGATACGCAGTATTTT

size: -
V: TRBV19
D: -
J: TRBJ2-1
CDR3: CASSIKGGGFNEQFF
DNA: TGTGCCAGTAGTATCAAGGGGGGAGGGTTCAATGAGCAGTTCTTC

size: -
V: TRBV7-8
D: TRBD2
J: TRBJ2-7
CDR3: CASSPTSGRRNYEQYF
DNA: TGTGCCAGCAGCCCCACCTCCGGGAGGAGAAACTACGAGCAGTACTTC

size: -
V: TRBV19
D: -
J: TRBJ1-2
CDR3: CASTASNYGYTF
DNA: TGTGCCAGTACGGCCTCTAACTATGGCTACACCTTC

size: few
V: TRBV5-1
D: TRBD1
J: TRBJ2-1
CDR3: CASSQGQGAIYNEQFF
DNA: TGCGCCAGCAGCCAAGGACAGGGGGCTATCTACAATGAGCAGTTCTTC

size: -
V: TRBV5-4
D: -
J: TRBJ2-5
CDR3: CASSLGPEGRETQYF
DNA: TGTGCCAGCAGCTTGGGACCGGAGGGGCGGGAGACCCAGTACTTC

size: -
V: TRBV29-1
D: -
J: TRBJ2-5
CDR3: CSVDGGQETQYF
DNA: TGCAGCGTTGATGGCGGGCAAGAGACCCAGTACTTC

size: -
V: TRBV7-8
D: -
J: TRBJ1-2
CDR3: CASSLIWGEMGYTF
DNA: TGTGCCAGCAGCCTAATTTGGGGGGAAATGGGCTACACCTTC

size: -
V: TRBV28
D: -
J: TRBJ1-5
CDR3: CASNSPGSNQPQHF
DNA: TGTGCCAGCAACTCGCCGGGGAGCAATCAGCCCCAGCATTTT

size: once
V: TRBV10-3
D: -
J: TRBJ2-5
CDR3: CAISGQRETQYF
DNA: TGTGCCATCAGTGGCCAGCGAGAGACCCAGTACTTC

size: -
V: TRBV4-1
D: -
J: TRBJ2-7
CDR3: CASSQDWTFGEQYF
DNA: TGCGCCAGCAGCCAAGATTGGACTTTCGGCGAGCAGTACTTC

size: -
V: TRBV6-2/TRBV6-3
D: -
J: TRBJ2-7
CDR3: CASSYSMVSYEQYF
DNA: TGTGCCAGCAGTTACTCGATGGTATCCTACGAGCAGTACTTC

size: -
V: TRBV10-3
D: TRBD1
J: TRBJ2-7
CDR3: CAISEPGQGDDEQYF
DNA: TGTGCCATCAGTGAGCCGGGACAGGGAGATGATGAGCAGTACTTC

size: -
V: TRBV5-6
D: -
J: TRBJ1-4
CDR3: CASSLQFNEKLFF
DNA: TGTGCCAGCAGCTTGCAGTTTAATGAAAAACTGTTTTTT

size: once
V: TRBV7-2
D: TRBD1
J: TRBJ2-7
CDR3: CASSLTGGSYEQYF
DNA: TGTGCCAGCAGCCTTACAGGGGGCTCCTACGAGCAGTACTTC

size: few
V: TRBV5-1
D: -
J: TRBJ1-1
CDR3: CASSLAQVNTEAFF
DNA: TGCGCCAGCAGCTTGGCCCAGGTGAACACTGAAGCTTTCTTT

size: -
V: TRBV19
D: -
J: TRBJ1-4
CDR3: CASSIRTEALGEKLFF
DNA: TGTGCCAGTAGTATCCGGACGGAGGCCCTTGGTGAAAAACTGTTTTTT

size: once
V: TRBV19
D: TRBD2
J: TRBJ2-1
CDR3: CASSRVPGLAGVPYNEQFF
DNA: TGTGCCAGTAGTCGGGTCCCGGGACTAGCGGGAGTCCCCTACAATGAGCAGTTCTTC

size: -
V: TRBV7-3
D: TRBD1
J: TRBJ1-2
CDR3: CASSSTGGSYGYTF
DNA: TGTGCCAGCAGCTCCACAGGGGGCAGCTATGGCTACACCTTC

size: -
V: TRBV30
D: -
J: TRBJ1-4
CDR3: CAWRRMDNEKLFF
DNA: TGTGCCTGGAGGAGGATGGACAATGAAAAACTGTTTTTT

size: -
V: TRBV6-5
D: TRBD1
J: TRBJ1-1
CDR3: CASSSSGQGRTEAFF
DNA: TGTGCCAGCAGTTCCTCGGGACAGGGGCGGACTGAAGCTTTCTTT

size: -
V: TRBV7-2
D: TRBD2
J: TRBJ2-3
CDR3: CASVGLAGGYTDTQYF
DNA: TGTGCCAGCGTGGGACTAGCGGGAGGGTACACAGATACGCAGTATTTT

size: few
V: TRBV5-4
D: -
J: TRBJ1-1
CDR3: CASSPWGVNTEAFF
DNA: TGTGCCAGCAGCCCCTGGGGGGTGAACACTGAAGCTTTCTTT